This T cell receptor beta chain was profiled in a study of blood T cells in healthy people across ages. A second PCR of 7 to 11 cycles used a sample-barcoded 5' primer and a J-beta primer mix. TCRdb re-called the 5' RACE reads through MiXCR, storing one row per CDR3 protein. The sample consists of 1.5 million to 2 million distinct CDR3 sequences, about 49% of them appearing once. V shed 1 base and J shed 3 bases, with 10 bases lying between them. This CDR3 comprises 15 residues. Germline V lookup: CDR1 SGHTA, CDR2 FQGNSA. Input material: blood. The TCR comes from a woman in her forties in good health. V gene TRBV7-2 combines with J gene TRBJ1-5; D not certain. CDR3 coding DNA: TGTGCCAGCAGCTTAGATGGTTCGCTCAATCAGCCCCAGCATTTT. Its translation: CASSLDGSLNQPQHF.